Listed below are T cell receptor beta chains from one sample, sequenced in a study of long-term antiretroviral therapy in people with HIV. Sequenced by immunoSEQ multiplex PCR; TCRdb stores in-frame clones only, minus some. This table has around 31,000 clones, roughly 88% appearing once. The sequencing here drew on unsorted PBMCs, taken 0.8 years before starting antiretroviral therapy. Receptors were obtained from a young man with HIV. Each CDR3 is given with its conserved first and last residue. The D gene is left open where the match is weak. Clone size is not always given. Where it is, it says once, few, many or a class for expanded clones.

cdr3_nt cdr3_aa v_call d_call j_call clone_size
TGTGCCAGCAGCTTGGTAGGGCCCGGGGAGCTGTTTTTT CASSLVGPGELFF TRBV5-6 - TRBJ2-2 -
TGTGCCAGCAGCCACGGGACACTACTGTTTTTT CASSHGTLLFF TRBV28 - TRBJ1-4 -
TGTGCCAGCAGTGAATATGGATCCAAAAACATTCAGTACTTC CASSEYGSKNIQYF TRBV25-1 - TRBJ2-4 -
TGTGCCAGTAGTATAGGCGGGACAGGGGGTCTCGAGCAGTACTTC CASSIGGTGGLEQYF TRBV19 TRBD1 TRBJ2-7 -
TGTGCCAGCAGTTACGCACCAGCTAGGGATACGCAGTATTTT CASSYAPARDTQYF TRBV6-6 - TRBJ2-3 -
TGTGCCAGCAGCTTGGAATCAGGGCGCAACGAGCAGTACTTC CASSLESGRNEQYF TRBV5-8 - TRBJ2-7 -
TGTGCCAGCAGTGTACGATTTGGCTACACCTTC CASSVRFGYTF TRBV2 - TRBJ1-2 -
TGCGCCAGCAGCCTGGCGCCCCGTCACAATGAGCAGTTCTTC CASSLAPRHNEQFF TRBV5-1 - TRBJ2-1 -
TGCGCCAGCAGCCAAGACCCCGGGACAGGGGGCCTGGTCGGCTACACCTTC CASSQDPGTGGLVGYTF TRBV4-3 TRBD1 TRBJ1-2 -
TGTGCTAGCAGCGATGGGACAGGGGGTGGGGAGACCCAGTACTTC CASSDGTGGGETQYF TRBV7-7 TRBD1 TRBJ2-5 -
TGTGCCAGCAGCTTAGATAGCTGGGTAGGCTCGAGCGAGCTGTTTTTT CASSLDSWVGSSELFF TRBV7-2 - TRBJ2-2 -
TGTGCCAGCACCCCCGAGGTAGGAAGCAATCAGCCCCAGCATTTT CASTPEVGSNQPQHF TRBV4-2 - TRBJ1-5 -
TGCGCCAGCAGCCAAGACATACCCCTTGGCCGGGCCATCTCCTACAATGAGCAGTTCTTC CASSQDIPLGRAISYNEQFF TRBV4-3 - TRBJ2-1 -
TGTGCCAGCAGTTACTCCAGGGACAGCTCCTACGAGCAGTACTTC CASSYSRDSSYEQYF TRBV6-5 TRBD1 TRBJ2-7 -
TGTGCCAGCTCCCGACGGGGGGATGTGGCTTTCTTT CASSRRGDVAFF TRBV18 - TRBJ1-1 -
TGCGCCAGCAGCTCCGGGAGAGATACGCAGTATTTT CASSSGRDTQYF TRBV5-1 - TRBJ2-3 -
TGTGCCAGCACACCCCGGGCAGGGGACTACAATGAGCAGTTCTTC CASTPRAGDYNEQFF TRBV27 - TRBJ2-1 -
TGCGCCAGCAGCTTGGGGGAAGCGAACACTGAAGCTTTCTTT CASSLGEANTEAFF TRBV5-1 - TRBJ1-1 -
TGTGCCAGCAGCCTCCAGGGAATCCTGGGGGGGGAGCAGTACTTC CASSLQGILGGEQYF TRBV9 TRBD2 TRBJ2-7 -
TGTGCCAGCAGCTTAGCACGGACTAGCGGGAAATACAATGAGCAGTTCTTC CASSLARTSGKYNEQFF TRBV13 TRBD2 TRBJ2-1 -
TGTGCCAGCAGCGTCCGACAGGGGGATTCACCCCTCCACTTT CASSVRQGDSPLHF TRBV5-4 TRBD1 TRBJ1-6 -
TGTGCCAGCAGTCTAGTCTACTATGGCTACACCTTC CASSLVYYGYTF TRBV28 - TRBJ1-2 -
TGTGCCAGCAGTAAAGGTCCGAACACCGGGGAGCTGTTTTTT CASSKGPNTGELFF TRBV9 - TRBJ2-2 medium-sized
TGTGCCAGCAGCCTGACCCAAGGTAACTATGGCTACACCTTC CASSLTQGNYGYTF TRBV4-2 - TRBJ1-2 few
TGTGCCAGCAGCTTTTCCGGGCCTAATTCACCCCTCCACTTT CASSFSGPNSPLHF TRBV11-3 - TRBJ1-6 -
TGTGCCAGCAGCTTATCTGGGGAGCCCACAGATACGCAGTATTTT CASSLSGEPTDTQYF TRBV11-2 - TRBJ2-3 -
TGTGCTAGTGGTTTGCAAGGAGGGCATCAGCCCCAGCATTTT CASGLQGGHQPQHF TRBV12-5 - TRBJ1-5 -
TGTGCCAGCAGCTTTCCGGACGCTCCCTCTACTCAGTACTTC CASSFPDAPSTQYF TRBV5-6 - TRBJ2-7 -
TGCAGCGTGGATATTAGGGGCACTGAAGCTTTCTTT CSVDIRGTEAFF TRBV29-1 - TRBJ1-1 -
TGTGCCAGCAGTGAACGAGGGGGCAGACAGCCCCAGCATTTT CASSERGGRQPQHF TRBV6-1 TRBD1 TRBJ1-5 once
TGTGCCAGCAGCAAAGCCGGGACTCAACTCACCCGAGGGGAGCTGTTTTTT CASSKAGTQLTRGELFF TRBV11-2 - TRBJ2-2 -
TGTGCCAGCAGTTACTCGACGATCACCGGGGAGCTGTTTTTT CASSYSTITGELFF TRBV6-5 - TRBJ2-2 -
TGCGCCAGCAGCTTGGCAGACTCCTATGGCTACACCTTC CASSLADSYGYTF TRBV5-1 - TRBJ1-2 -
TGTGCCAGCAGCTTAGCCCTTTCAGATACGCAGTATTTT CASSLALSDTQYF TRBV7-6 - TRBJ2-3 -
TGTGCCAGCAGTTATGCCGGAGGAGCCAATCAGCCCCAGCATTTT CASSYAGGANQPQHF TRBV6-5 - TRBJ1-5 -
TGTGCCAGCAGGACGGCGGGACGCCCCTACGAGCAGTACTTC CASRTAGRPYEQYF TRBV6-5 - TRBJ2-7 -
TGTGCCAGCAGCGGGGTCCGGGGAGAGCAGTTCTTC CASSGVRGEQFF TRBV7-9 - TRBJ2-1 -
TGTGCCAGCAGTTACGATCCAGGGGAGGGGTATGGCTACACCTTC CASSYDPGEGYGYTF TRBV6-5 - TRBJ1-2 -
TGCGCCAGCAGTCATGGCAGGGGCCCCCAAGAGACCCAGTACTTC CASSHGRGPQETQYF TRBV23-1 - TRBJ2-5 -
TGTGCCAGCACGGGGCGGGCGACTGAAGCTTTCTTT CASTGRATEAFF TRBV6-5 - TRBJ1-1 -
TGTGCCTGGAGTGTAGGACCGGGCACCGGGGAGCTGTTTTTT CAWSVGPGTGELFF TRBV30 - TRBJ2-2 -
TGCGCCAGCAGCCAATATTCCCGACCTCAAGAGACCCAGTACTTC CASSQYSRPQETQYF TRBV4-3 - TRBJ2-5 few
TGTGCCGCTTTATCGTCGACTAGCGGGAGTTCAGGGTACAATGAGCAGTTCTTC CAALSSTSGSSGYNEQFF TRBV10-3 TRBD2 TRBJ2-1 -